Following are 9 T cell receptor beta chains from one sample sequenced in a study of blood T cell repertoires in COVID-19. The data were produced by immunoSEQ multiplex PCR, yet TCRdb's version contains in-frame clones alone and is incomplete. The table shows under 140,000 clones, with approximately 90% occurring only once. The sample consisted of peripheral blood. These TCRs come from a woman between 50 and 59 years old with acute or convalescent COVID-19.

The chain uses TRBV7-2 and TRBJ2-6; perhaps TRBD1 as D (6 bases). Looked up from germline, CDR1 is SGHTA and CDR2 is FQGNSA. This CDR3 is built from 17 residues. The germline V and J ends were trimmed by 5 bases and 0 bases, with 14 bases remaining between them. In DNA form, the CDR3 reads TGTGCCAGCAGCCCCCGACAGGCGAGCTCTGGGGCCAACGTCCTGACTTTC. Translation: CASSPRQASSGANVLTF.

This chain joins TRBV30 and TRBJ2-7; 7 positions agree with TRBD1. The CDR3 is 15 residues long. CDR1 and CDR2 from the germline V gene are GTSNPN and SVGIG (reference sequence). Trimming cost V 4 bases and J 1 base; bases outside gene matches: 10. The DNA for the CDR3 is TGTGCCTGGAAGTATGGGACAGATTTTTCCTACGAGCAGTACTTC. This sequence encodes CAWKYGTDFSYEQYF.

The V and J genes are TRBV27 and TRBJ1-5; 7 bases align to TRBD1. Per the germline V gene, CDR1 is MNHEY and CDR2 is SMNVEV (reference sequence). With V trimmed by 7 bases and J by 3 bases, 12 bases remained unmatched. This CDR3 is 16 amino acids long. CDR3 in DNA: TGTGCCAGCACAACTCCGGGACAGTCTGTCAATCAGCCCCAGCATTTT. This codes for CASTTPGQSVNQPQHF.

This rearrangement joins TRBV4-1 to TRBJ1-1; D gene uncertain. Per germline, CDR1 MGHRA and CDR2 YSYEKL. Trimming pared 4 bases from V and 6 bases from J, leaving 18 bases between. The CDR3 extends over 15 amino acids. The CDR3 coding sequence is TGCGCCAGCAGCCTTCAACCCGGGATGCCAGCTGAAGCTTTCTTT. It specifies CASSLQPGMPAEAFF.

This chain connects TRBV3-1 (or the pseudogene TRBV3-2) to TRBJ2-1, with D possibly matching TRBD2 (5 bases). V gave up 1 base and J gave up 7 bases, with 11 bases separating them. The CDR3 is 14 residues long. Germline CDR1 and CDR2: LGHDT and YNNKEL (reference sequence). The CDR3 protein is CASSQGGFVNEQFF. DNA of the CDR3: TGTGCCAGCAGCCAAGGCGGGTTTGTGAATGAGCAGTTCTTC.

The V and J genes are TRBV7-2 and TRBJ1-4, with unresolved D. The V end lost 5 bases, the J end lost 5 bases, and 15 bases lay between the germline ends. Germline V gives CDR1 SGHTA, CDR2 FQGNSA. This CDR3 is built from 15 residues. CDR3 loop: CASSLDRVYNEKLFF. Here the CDR3 DNA reads TGTGCCAGCAGCCTTGACCGGGTCTACAATGAAAAACTGTTTTTT.

The V and J genes are TRBV7-2 and TRBJ1-2; 7 bases align to TRBD1. With 6 bases clipped from V and 4 bases from J, the junction kept 5 bases outside the gene matches. CDR3 size: 13 residues. Per the germline V gene, CDR1 is SGHTA and CDR2 is FQGNSA. CDR3 amino acids: CASRPQGGYGYTF. DNA of the CDR3: TGTGCCAGCAGACCCCAGGGGGGCTATGGCTACACCTTC.

The chain recombines TRBV18 with TRBJ2-5; D unresolved. The germline V gene encodes CDR1 KGHSH and CDR2 LQKENI. The V end lost 3 bases, the J end lost 5 bases, and 7 bases lay between the germline ends. This CDR3 is built from 12 residues. The CDR3 DNA sequence: TGTGCCAGCTCACCCCGGAGCGAGACCCAGTACTTC. Translated, it gives CASSPRSETQYF.

This sequence joins TRBV5-4 and TRBJ1-4, with TRBD1 identical over 7 bases. This CDR3 is built from 15 residues. With V trimmed by 0 bases and J by 3 bases, 2 bases remained unmatched. Germline CDR1 SGHNT, CDR2 YYREEE (reference sequence). The CDR3 DNA is TGTGCCAGCAGCTTGGAGGGGGCGGCTAATGAAAAACTGTTTTTT. Protein product: CASSLEGAANEKLFF.